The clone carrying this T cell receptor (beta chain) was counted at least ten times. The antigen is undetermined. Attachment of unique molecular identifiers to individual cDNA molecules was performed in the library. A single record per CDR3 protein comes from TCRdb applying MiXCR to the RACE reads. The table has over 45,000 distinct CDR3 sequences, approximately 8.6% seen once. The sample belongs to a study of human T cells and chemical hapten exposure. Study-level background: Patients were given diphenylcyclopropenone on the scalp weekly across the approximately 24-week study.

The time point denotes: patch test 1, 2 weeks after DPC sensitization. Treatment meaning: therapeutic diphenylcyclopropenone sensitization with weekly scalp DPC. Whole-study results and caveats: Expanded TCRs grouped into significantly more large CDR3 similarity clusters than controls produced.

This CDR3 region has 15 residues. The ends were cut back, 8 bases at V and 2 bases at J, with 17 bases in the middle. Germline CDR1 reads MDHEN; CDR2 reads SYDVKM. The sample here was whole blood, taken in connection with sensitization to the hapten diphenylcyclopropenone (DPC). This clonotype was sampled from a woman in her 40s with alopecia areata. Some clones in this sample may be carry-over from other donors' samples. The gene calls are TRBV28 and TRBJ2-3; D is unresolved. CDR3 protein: CASALRPSDTDTQYF. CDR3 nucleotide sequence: TGTGCCAGCGCTTTACGACCCAGTGACACAGATACGCAGTATTTT.